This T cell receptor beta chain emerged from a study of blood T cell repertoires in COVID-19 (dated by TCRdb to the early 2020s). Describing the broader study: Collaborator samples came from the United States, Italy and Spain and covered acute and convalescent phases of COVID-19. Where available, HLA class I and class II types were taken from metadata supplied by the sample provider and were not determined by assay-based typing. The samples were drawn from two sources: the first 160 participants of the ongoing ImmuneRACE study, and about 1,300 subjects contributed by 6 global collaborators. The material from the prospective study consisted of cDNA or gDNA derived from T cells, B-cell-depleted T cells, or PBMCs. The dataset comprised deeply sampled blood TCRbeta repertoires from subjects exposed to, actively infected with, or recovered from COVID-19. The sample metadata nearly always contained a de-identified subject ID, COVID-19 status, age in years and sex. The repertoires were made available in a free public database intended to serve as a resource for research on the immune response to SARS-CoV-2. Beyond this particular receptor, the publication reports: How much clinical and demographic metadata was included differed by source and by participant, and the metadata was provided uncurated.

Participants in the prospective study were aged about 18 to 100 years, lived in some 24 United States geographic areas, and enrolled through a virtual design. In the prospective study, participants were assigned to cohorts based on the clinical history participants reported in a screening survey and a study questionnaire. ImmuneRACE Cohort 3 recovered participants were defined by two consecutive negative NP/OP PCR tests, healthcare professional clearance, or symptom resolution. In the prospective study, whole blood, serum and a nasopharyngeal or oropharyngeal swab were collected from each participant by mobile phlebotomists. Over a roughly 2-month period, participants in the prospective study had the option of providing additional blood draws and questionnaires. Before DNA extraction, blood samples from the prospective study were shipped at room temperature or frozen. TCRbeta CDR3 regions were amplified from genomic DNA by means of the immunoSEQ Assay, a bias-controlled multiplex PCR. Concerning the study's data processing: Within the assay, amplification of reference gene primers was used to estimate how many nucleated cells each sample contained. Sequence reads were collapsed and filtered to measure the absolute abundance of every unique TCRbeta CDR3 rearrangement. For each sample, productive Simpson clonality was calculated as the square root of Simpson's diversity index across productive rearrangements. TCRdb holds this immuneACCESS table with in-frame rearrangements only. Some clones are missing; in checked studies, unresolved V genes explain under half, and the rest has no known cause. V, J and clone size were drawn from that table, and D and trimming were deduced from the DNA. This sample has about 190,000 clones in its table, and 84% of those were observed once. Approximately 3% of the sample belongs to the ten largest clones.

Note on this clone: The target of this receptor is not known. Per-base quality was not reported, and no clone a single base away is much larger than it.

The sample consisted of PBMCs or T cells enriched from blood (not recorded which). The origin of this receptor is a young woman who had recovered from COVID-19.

For the CDR3, the sequence is CASSGERPLETQYF. The sequence in DNA is TGCGCCAGCAGCGGTGAGCGGCCCCTGGAGACCCAGTACTTC. Rearrangement joined TRBV5-1 to TRBJ2-5, with TRBD2 perhaps the D gene, on 5 matching bases. The junction carries 15 bases between V and J, which are trimmed by 4 bases and 5 bases respectively. As encoded in the germline V gene, CDR1 is SGHRS while CDR2 is YFSETQ. The CDR3 spans 14 residues, from the cysteine through the phenylalanine. Only CDR3 DNA is held: 42 bases, read in frame from base 1.